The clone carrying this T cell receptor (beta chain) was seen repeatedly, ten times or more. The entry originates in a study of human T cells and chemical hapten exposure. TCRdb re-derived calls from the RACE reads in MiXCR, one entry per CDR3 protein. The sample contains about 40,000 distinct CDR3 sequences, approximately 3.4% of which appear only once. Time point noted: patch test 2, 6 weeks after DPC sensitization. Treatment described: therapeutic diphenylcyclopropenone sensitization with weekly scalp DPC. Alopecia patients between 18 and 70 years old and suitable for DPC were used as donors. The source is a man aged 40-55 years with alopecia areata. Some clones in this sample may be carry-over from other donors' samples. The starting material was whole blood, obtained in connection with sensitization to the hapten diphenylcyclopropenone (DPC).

The CDR3 protein is CASSLGAPGQTGELFF. CDR3 sequence (DNA): TGTGCCAGCAGTTTAGGAGCGCCCGGGCAGACCGGGGAGCTGTTTTTT. The J gene is TRBJ2-2, the V gene TRBV12-3 or TRBV12-4, with D hard to call. This CDR3 is built from 16 residues. V was pared by 1 base and J by 5 bases, with 14 bases between.